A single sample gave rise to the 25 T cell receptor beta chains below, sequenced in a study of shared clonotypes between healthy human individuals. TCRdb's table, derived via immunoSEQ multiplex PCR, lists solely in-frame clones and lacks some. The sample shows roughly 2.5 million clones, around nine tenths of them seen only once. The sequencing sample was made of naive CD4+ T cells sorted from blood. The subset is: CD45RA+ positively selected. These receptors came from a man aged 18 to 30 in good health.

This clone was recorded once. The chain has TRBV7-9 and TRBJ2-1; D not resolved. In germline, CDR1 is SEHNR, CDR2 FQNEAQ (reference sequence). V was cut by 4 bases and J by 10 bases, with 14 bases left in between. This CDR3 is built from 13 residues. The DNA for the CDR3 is TGTGCCAGCAGCTCAGAACGGGCGAACGAGCAGTTCTTC. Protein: CASSSERANEQFF.

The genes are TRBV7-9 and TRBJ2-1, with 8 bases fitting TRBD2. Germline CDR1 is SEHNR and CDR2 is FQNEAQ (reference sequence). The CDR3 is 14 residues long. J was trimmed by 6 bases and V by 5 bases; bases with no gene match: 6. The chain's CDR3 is CASSPLAGRNEQFF. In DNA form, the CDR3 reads TGTGCCAGCAGCCCCCTAGCGGGCCGCAATGAGCAGTTCTTC.

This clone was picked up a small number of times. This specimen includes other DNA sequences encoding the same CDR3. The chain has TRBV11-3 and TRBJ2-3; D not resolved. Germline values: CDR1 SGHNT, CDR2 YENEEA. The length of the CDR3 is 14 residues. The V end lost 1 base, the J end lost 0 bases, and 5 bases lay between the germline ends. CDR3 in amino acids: CASSLGGSTDTQYF. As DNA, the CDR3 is TGTGCCAGCAGCTTAGGTGGTAGCACAGATACGCAGTATTTT.

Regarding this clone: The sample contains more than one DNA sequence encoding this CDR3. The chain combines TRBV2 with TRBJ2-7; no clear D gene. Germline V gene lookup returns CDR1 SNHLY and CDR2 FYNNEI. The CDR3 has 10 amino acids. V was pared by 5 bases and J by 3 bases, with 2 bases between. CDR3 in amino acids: CASSSYEQYF. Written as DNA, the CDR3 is TGTGCCAGCAGTAGCTACGAGCAGTACTTC. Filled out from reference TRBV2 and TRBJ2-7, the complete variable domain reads EPEVTQTPSHQVTQMGQEVILRCVPISNHLYFYWYRQILGQKVEFLVSFYNNEISEKSEIFDDQFSVERPDGSNFTLKIRSTKLEDSAMYFCASSSYEQYFGPGTRLTVT.

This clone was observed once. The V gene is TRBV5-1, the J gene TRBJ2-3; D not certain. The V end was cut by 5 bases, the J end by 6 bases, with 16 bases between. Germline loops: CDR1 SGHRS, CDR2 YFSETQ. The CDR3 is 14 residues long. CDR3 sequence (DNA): TGCGCCAGCAGGTATCCGTTGGATGGGGATACGCAGTATTTT. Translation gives CASRYPLDGDTQYF.

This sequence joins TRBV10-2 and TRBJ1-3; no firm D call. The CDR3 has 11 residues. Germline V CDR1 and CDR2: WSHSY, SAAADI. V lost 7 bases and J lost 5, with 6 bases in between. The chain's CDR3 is CASTWRNTIYF. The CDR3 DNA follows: TGCGCCAGCACCTGGAGAAACACCATATATTTT.

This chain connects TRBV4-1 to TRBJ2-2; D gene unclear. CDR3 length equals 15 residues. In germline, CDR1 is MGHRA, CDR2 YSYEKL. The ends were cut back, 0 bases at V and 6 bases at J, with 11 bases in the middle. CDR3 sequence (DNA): TGCGCCAGCAGCCAAGAACCATCGAGACCCGGGGAGCTGTTTTTT. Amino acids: CASSQEPSRPGELFF.

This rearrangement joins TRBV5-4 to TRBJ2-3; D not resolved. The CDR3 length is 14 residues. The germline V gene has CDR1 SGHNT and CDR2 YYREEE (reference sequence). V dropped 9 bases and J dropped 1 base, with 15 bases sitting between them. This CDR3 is CATTPFLGTDTQYF. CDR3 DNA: TGTGCCACGACCCCCTTTTTAGGCACAGATACGCAGTATTTT.

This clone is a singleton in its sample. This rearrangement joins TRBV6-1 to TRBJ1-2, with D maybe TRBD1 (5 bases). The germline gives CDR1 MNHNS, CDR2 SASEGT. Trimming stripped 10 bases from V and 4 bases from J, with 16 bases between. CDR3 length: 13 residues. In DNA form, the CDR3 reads TGTGCCACACGCCCAGACAGTCGCTATGGCTACACCTTC. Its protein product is CATRPDSRYGYTF.

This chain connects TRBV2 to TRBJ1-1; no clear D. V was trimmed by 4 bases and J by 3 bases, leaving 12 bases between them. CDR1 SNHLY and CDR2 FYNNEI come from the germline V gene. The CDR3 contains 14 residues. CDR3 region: CASSALEGYTEAFF. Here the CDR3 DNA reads TGTGCCAGCAGTGCCCTAGAGGGATACACTGAAGCTTTCTTT.

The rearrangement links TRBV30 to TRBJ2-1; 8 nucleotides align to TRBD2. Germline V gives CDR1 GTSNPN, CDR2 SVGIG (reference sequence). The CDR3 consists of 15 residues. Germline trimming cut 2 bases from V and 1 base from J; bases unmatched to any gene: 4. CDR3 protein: CAWSSGTRSYNEQFF. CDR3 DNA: TGTGCCTGGAGTTCTGGGACTAGGTCCTACAATGAGCAGTTCTTC.

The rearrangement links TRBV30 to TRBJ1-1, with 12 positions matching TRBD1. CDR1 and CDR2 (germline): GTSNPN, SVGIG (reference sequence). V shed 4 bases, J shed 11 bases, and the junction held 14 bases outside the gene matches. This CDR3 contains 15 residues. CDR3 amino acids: CAWIPKGQGALGAFF. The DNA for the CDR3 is TGTGCCTGGATCCCTAAGGGACAGGGGGCCCTGGGGGCTTTCTTT.

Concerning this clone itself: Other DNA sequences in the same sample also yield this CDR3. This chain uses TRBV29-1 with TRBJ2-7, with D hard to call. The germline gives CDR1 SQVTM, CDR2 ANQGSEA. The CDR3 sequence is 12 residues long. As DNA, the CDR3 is TGCAGTGTCGAGTTACTCTCCTACGAGCAGTACTTC. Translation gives CSVELLSYEQYF.

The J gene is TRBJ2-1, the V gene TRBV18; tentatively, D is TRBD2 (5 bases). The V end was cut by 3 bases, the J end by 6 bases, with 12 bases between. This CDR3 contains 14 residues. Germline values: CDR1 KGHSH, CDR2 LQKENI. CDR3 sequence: CASSPPGVLNEQFF. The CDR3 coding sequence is TGTGCCAGCTCACCGCCCGGGGTTCTCAATGAGCAGTTCTTC.

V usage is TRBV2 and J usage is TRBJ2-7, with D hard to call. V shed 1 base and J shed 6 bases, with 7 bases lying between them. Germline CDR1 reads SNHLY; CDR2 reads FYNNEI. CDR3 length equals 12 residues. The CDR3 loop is CASSEVSGEQYF. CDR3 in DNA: TGTGCCAGCAGTGAAGTGTCCGGCGAGCAGTACTTC.

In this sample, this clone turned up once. CDR3 bases: TGTGCCAGCAGCCCCCAAACCAGGGCCGGTGAGCAGTTCTTC. Encoded protein: CASSPQTRAGEQFF. The chain links TRBV11-2 to TRBJ2-1, with D tentatively TRBD1 (5 bases). V was cut by 5 bases and J by 9 bases, with 17 bases left in between. Germline V lookup: CDR1 SGHAT, CDR2 FQNNGV. The CDR3 is made up of 14 amino acids.

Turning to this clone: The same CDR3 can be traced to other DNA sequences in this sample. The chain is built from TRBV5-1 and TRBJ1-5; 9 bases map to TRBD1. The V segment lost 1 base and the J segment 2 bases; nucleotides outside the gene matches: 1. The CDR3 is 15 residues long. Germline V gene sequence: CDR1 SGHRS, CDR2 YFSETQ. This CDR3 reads CASSLTGGGNQPQHF. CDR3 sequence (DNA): TGCGCCAGCAGCTTGACAGGGGGCGGCAATCAGCCCCAGCATTTT.

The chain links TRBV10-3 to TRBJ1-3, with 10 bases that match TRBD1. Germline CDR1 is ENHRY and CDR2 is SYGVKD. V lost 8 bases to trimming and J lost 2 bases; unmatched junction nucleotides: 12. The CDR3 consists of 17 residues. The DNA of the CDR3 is TGTGCCATCGGGGGCCGACAGGGGGCCAACGCTGGAAACACCATATATTTT. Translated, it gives CAIGGRQGANAGNTIYF.

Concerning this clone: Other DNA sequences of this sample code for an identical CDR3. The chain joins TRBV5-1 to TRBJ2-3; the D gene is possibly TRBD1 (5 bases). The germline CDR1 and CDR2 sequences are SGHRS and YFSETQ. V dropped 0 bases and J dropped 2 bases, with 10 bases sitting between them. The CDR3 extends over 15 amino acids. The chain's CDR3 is CASSLEGKTTDTQYF. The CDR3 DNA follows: TGCGCCAGCAGCTTGGAGGGGAAAACCACAGATACGCAGTATTTT.

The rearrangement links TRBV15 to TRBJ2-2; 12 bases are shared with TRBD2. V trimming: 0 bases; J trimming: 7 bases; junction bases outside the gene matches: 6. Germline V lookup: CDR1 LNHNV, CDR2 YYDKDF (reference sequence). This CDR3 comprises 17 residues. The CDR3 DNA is TGTGCCACCAGCAGAGATACAGGACTAGCGGGGAACGGGGAGCTGTTTTTT. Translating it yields CATSRDTGLAGNGELFF.

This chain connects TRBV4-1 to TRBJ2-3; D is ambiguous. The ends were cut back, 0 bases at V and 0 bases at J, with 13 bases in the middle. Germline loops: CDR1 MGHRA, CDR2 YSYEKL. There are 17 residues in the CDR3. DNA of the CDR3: TGCGCCAGCAGCCAAGAAATCCCAGGATTTAGCACAGATACGCAGTATTTT. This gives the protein CASSQEIPGFSTDTQYF.

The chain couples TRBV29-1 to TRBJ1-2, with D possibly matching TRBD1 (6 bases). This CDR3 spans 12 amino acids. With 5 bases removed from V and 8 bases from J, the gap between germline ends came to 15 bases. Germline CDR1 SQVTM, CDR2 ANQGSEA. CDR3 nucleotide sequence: TGCAGCGTTCAGTCGGTGGGACACGGCTACACCTTC. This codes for CSVQSVGHGYTF.

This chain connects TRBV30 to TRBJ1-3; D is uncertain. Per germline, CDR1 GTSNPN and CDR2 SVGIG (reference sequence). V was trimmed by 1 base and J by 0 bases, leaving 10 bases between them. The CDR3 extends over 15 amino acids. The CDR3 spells CAWSGDGYSGNTIYF. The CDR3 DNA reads TGTGCCTGGAGTGGCGACGGATACTCTGGAAACACCATATATTTT.

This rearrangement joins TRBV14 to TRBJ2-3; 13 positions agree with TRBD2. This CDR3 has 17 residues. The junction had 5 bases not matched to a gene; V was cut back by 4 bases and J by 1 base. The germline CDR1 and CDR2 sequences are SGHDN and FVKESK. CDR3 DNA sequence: TGTGCCAGCAGCCTACTAGCGGGGGGGCCAGGCACAGATACGCAGTATTTT. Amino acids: CASSLLAGGPGTDTQYF.

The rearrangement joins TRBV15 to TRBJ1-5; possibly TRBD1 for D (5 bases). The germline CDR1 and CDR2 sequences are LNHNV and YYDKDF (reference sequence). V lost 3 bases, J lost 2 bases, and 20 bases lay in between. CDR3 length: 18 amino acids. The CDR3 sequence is CATSREGMGLIGNQPQHF. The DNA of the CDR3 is TGTGCCACCAGCAGGGAGGGCATGGGGCTCATAGGCAATCAGCCCCAGCATTTT. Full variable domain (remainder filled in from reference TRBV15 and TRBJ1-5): DAMVIQNPRYQVTQFGKPVTLSCSQTLNHNVMYWYQQKSSQAPKLLFHYYDKDFNNEADTPDNFQSRRPNTSFCFLDIRSPGLGDTAMYLCATSREGMGLIGNQPQHFGDGTRLSIL.